Included here is one TCR beta chain sequence, with context. The data were obtained in a study of blood T cell repertoires in COVID-19. This table comes from immunoSEQ multiplex PCR, and its TCRdb copy is limited to in-frame clones, with some not included. This sample has about 220,000 clones, with roughly 84% found just once. The ends were cut back, 1 base at V and 0 bases at J, with 6 bases in the middle. The CDR3 runs 14 residues. Germline CDR1 is LNHNV and CDR2 is YYDKDF (reference sequence). The chain recombines TRBV15 with TRBJ1-1; no definite D call. This sequence was found in a woman older than 75 with acute or convalescent COVID-19. The specimen sequenced was peripheral blood. This CDR3 is CATSRGQMNTEAFF. In DNA, the CDR3 is TGTGCCACCAGCAGAGGTCAGATGAACACTGAAGCTTTCTTT.